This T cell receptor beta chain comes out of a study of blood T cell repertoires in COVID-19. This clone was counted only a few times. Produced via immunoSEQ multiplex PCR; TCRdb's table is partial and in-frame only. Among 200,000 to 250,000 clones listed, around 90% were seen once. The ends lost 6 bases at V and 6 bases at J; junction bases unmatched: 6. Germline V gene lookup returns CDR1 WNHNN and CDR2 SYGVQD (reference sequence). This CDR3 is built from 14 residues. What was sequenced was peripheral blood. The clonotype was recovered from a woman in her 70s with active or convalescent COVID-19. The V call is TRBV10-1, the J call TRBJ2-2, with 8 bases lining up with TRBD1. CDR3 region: CASRSQGAAGELFF. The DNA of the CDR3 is TGCGCCAGCAGATCTCAGGGGGCAGCCGGGGAGCTGTTTTTT.